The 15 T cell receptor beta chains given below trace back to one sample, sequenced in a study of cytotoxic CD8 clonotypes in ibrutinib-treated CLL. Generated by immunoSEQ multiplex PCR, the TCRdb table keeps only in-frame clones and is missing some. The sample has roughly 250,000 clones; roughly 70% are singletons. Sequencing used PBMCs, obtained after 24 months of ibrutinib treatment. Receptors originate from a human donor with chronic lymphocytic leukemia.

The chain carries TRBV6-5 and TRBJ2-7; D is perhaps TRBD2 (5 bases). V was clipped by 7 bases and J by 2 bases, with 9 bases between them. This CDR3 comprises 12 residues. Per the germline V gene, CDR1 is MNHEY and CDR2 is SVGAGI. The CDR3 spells CASKEVAYEQYF. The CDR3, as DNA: TGTGCCAGCAAGGAGGTAGCCTACGAGCAGTACTTC.

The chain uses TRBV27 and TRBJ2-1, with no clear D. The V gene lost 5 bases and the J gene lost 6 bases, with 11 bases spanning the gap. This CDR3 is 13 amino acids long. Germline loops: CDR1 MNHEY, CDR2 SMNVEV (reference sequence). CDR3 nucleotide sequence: TGTGCCAGCAGTCGACGACGCGCCAATGAGCAGTTCTTC. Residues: CASSRRRANEQFF.

The CDR3 reads CASSEEGGSYF. The CDR3 DNA reads TGTGCCAGCAGTGAGGAAGGTGGGAGTTACTTC. This rearrangement joins TRBV25-1 to TRBJ2-4; a weak D match, TRBD2 (5 bases). This CDR3 spans 11 amino acids. In germline, CDR1 is MGHDK, CDR2 SYGVNS. V shed 3 bases and J shed 16 bases, with 13 bases lying between them. Supplemented by reference TRBV25-1 and TRBJ2-4, the full variable domain reads EADIYQTPRYLVIGTGKKITLECSQTMGHDKMYWYQQDPGMELHLIHYSYGVNSTEKGDLSSESTVSRIRTEHFPLTLESARPSHTSQYLCASSEEGGSYFGAGTRLSVL.

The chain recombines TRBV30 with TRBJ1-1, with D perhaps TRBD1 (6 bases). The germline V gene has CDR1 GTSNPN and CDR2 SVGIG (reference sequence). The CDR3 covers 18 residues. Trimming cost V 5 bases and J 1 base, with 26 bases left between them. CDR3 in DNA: TGTGCCTGGGGGATCCGGGACAACACAAACCTCGGGAACACTGAAGCTTTCTTT. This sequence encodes CAWGIRDNTNLGNTEAFF.

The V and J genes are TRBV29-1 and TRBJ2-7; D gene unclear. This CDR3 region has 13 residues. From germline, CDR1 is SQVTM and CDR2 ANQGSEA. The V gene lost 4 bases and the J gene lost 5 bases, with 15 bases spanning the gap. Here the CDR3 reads CSVGLLGGDEQYF. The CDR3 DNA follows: TGCAGCGTTGGTCTTTTAGGCGGAGACGAGCAGTACTTC.

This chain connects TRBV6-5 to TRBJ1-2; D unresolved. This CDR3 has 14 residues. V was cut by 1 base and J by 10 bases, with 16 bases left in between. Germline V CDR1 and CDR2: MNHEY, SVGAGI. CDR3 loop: CASSYLRAGSVYTF. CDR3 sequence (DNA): TGTGCCAGCAGTTACTTGAGGGCAGGATCCGTCTACACCTTC.

The CDR3 here is CAWTQGSGFYNEQFF. DNA for the CDR3: TGTGCCTGGACCCAGGGTAGCGGGTTTTACAATGAGCAGTTCTTC. The rearrangement uses TRBV30 and TRBJ2-1; TRBD2 matches 7 bases. Germline V gives CDR1 GTSNPN, CDR2 SVGIG (reference sequence). V dropped 4 bases and J dropped 4; count of bases not matched to a gene: 10. The CDR3 loop spans 15 amino acids.

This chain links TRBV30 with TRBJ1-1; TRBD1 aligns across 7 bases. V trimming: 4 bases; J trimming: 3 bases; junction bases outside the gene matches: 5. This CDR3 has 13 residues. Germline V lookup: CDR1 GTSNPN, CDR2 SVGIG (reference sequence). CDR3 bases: TGTGCCTGGATGCAGGGGGGGGACACTGAAGCTTTCTTT. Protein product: CAWMQGGDTEAFF. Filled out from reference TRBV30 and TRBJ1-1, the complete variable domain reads SQTIHQWPATLVQPVGSPLSLECTVEGTSNPNLYWYRQAAGRGLQLLFYSVGIGQISSEVPQNLSASRPQDRQFILSSKKLLLSDSGFYLCAWMQGGDTEAFFGQGTRLTVV.

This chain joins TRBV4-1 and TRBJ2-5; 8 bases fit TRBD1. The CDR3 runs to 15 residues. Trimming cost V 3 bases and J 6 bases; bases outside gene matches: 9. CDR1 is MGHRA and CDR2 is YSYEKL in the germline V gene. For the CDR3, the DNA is TGCGCCAGCAGCCAGGAAACAGGGGGAGGAAAGACCCAGTACTTC. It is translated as CASSQETGGGKTQYF.

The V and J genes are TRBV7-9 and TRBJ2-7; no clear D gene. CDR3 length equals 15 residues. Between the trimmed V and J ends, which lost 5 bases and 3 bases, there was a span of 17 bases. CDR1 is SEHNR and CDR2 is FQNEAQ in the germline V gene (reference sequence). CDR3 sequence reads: CASSPKVGSDYEQYF. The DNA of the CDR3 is TGTGCCAGCAGCCCCAAAGTGGGGTCAGACTACGAGCAGTACTTC.

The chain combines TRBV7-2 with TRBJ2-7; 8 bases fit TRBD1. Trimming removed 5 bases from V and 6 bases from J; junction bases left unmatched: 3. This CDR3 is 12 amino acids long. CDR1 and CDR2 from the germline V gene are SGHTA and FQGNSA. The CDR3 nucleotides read TGTGCCAGCAGCGCGGACAGGGTCGAGCAGTACTTC. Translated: CASSADRVEQYF.

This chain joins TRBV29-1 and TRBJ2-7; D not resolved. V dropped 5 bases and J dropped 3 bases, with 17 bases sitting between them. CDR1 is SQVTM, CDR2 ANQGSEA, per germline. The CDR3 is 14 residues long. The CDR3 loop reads CSVPPRRTVYEQYF. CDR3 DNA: TGCAGCGTTCCCCCACGTAGAACCGTCTACGAGCAGTACTTC.

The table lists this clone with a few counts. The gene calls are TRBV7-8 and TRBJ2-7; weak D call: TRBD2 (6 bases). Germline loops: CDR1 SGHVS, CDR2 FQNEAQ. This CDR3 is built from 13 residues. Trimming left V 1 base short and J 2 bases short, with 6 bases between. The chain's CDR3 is CASSLGTTYEQYF. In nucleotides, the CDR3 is TGTGCCAGCAGCTTAGGGACTACCTACGAGCAGTACTTC.

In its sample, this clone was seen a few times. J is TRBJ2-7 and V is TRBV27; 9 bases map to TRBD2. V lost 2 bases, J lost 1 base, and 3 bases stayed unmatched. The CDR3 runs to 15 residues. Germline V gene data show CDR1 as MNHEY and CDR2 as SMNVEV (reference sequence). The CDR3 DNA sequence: TGTGCCAGCAGTTTAGGCCTAGCGGGATCCTACGAGCAGTACTTC. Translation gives CASSLGLAGSYEQYF.

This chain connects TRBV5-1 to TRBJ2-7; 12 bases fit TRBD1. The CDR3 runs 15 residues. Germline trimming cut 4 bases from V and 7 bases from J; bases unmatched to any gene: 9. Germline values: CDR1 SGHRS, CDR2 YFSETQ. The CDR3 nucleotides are TGCGCCAGCAGCCCCGGGACAGGGGGCGCGGGAGAGCAGTACTTC. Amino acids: CASSPGTGGAGEQYF.